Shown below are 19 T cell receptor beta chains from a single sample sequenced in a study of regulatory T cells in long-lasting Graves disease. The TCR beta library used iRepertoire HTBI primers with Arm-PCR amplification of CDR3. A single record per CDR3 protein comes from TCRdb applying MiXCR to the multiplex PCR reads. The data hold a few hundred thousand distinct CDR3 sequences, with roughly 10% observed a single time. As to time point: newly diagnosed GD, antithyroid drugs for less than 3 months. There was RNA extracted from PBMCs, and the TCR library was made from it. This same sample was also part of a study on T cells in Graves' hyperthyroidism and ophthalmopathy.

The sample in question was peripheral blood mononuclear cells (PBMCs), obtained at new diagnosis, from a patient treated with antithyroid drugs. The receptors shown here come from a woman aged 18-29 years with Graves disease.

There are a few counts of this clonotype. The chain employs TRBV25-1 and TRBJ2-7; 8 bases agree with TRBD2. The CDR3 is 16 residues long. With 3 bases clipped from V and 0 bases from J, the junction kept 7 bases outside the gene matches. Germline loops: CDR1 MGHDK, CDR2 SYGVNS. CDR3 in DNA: TGTGCCAGCAGTGATCCCTTTGGGACTAGCTCCTACGAGCAGTACTTC. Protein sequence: CASSDPFGTSSYEQYF.

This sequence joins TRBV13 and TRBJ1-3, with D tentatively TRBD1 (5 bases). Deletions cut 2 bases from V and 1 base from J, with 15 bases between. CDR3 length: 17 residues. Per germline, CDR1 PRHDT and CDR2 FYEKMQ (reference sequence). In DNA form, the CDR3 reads TGTGCCAGCAGCTTACTACAAGGGCGGGGGTCTGGAAACACCATATATTTT. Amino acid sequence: CASSLLQGRGSGNTIYF. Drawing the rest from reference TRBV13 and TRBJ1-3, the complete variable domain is AAGVIQSPRHLIKEKRETATLKCYPIPRHDTVYWYQQGPGQDPQFLISFYEKMQSDKGSIPDRFSAQQFSDYHSELNMSSLELGDSALYFCASSLLQGRGSGNTIYFGEGSWLTVV.

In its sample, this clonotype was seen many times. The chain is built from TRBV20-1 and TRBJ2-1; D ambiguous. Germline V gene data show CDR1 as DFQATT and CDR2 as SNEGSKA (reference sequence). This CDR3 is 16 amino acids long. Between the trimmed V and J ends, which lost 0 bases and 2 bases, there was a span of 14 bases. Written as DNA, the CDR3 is TGCAGTGCTAGAGATCACGAGAGTGCCACCTACAATGAGCAGTTCTTC. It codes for CSARDHESATYNEQFF.

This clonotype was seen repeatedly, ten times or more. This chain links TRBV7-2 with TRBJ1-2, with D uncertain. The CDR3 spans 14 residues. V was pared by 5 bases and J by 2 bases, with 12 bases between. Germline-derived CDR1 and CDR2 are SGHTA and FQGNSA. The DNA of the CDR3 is TGTGCCAGCAGCCAAGTGAGGGTCAACTATGGCTACACCTTC. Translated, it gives CASSQVRVNYGYTF.

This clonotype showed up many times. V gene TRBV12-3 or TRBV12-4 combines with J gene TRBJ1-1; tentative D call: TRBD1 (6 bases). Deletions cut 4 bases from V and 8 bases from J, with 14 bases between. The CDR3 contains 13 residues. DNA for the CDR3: TGTGCCAGCAGTTACGACAGGTTTTGGGAAGCTTTCTTT. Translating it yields CASSYDRFWEAFF.

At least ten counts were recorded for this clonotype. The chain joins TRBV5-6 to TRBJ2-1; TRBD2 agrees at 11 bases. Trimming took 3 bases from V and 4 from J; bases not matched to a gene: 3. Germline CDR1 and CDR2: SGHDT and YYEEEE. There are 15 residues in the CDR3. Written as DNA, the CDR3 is TGTGCCAGCAGCTGGACTAGCGGGCTGTACAATGAGCAGTTCTTC. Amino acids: CASSWTSGLYNEQFF.

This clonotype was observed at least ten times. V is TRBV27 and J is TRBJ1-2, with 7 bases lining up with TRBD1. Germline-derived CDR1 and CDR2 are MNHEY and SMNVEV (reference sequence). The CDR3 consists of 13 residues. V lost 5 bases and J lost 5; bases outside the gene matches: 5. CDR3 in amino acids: CASSPTGIYGYTF. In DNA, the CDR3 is TGTGCCAGCAGTCCGACAGGGATATATGGCTACACCTTC.

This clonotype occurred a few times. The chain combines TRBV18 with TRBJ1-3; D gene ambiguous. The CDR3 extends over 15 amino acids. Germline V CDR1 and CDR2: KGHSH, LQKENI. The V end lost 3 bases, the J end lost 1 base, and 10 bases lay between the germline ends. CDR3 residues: CASSPGANSGNTIYF. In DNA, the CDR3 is TGTGCCAGCTCACCGGGAGCAAATTCTGGAAACACCATATATTTT.

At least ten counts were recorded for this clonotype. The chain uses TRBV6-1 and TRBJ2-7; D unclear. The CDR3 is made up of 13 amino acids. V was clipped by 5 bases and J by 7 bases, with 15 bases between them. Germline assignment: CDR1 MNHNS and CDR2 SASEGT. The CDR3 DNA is TGTGCCAGCAGTCTATTCCCAGATATTGAGCAGTACGTC. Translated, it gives CASSLFPDIEQYV.

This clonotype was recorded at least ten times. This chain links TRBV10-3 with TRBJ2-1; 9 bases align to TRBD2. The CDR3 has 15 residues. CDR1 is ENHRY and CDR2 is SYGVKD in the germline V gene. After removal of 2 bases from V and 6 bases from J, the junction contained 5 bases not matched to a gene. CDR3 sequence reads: CAISERRGGTNEQFF. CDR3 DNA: TGTGCCATCAGTGAGCGGCGGGGGGGCACCAATGAGCAGTTCTTC.

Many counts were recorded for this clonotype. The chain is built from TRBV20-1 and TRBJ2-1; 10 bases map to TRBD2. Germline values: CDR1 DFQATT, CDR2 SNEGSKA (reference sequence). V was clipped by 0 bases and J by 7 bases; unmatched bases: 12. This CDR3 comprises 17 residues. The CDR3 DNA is TGCAGTGCTAGAGACCGCTGGAGCGGGGGGGCCTTGAATGAGCAGTTCTTC. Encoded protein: CSARDRWSGGALNEQFF.

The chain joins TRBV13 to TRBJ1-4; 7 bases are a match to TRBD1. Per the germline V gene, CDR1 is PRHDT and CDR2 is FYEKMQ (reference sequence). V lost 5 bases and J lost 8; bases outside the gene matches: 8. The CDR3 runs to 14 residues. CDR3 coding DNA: TGTGCCAGCAGCCAGGATCCAGGGGGGGAAAAACTGTTTTTT. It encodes CASSQDPGGEKLFF.

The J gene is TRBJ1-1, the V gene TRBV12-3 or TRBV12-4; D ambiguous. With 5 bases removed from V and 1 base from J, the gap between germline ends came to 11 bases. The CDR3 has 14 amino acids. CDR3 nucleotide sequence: TGTGCCAGCAGTCGGACTGTACCGAACACTGAAGCTTTCTTT. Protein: CASSRTVPNTEAFF.

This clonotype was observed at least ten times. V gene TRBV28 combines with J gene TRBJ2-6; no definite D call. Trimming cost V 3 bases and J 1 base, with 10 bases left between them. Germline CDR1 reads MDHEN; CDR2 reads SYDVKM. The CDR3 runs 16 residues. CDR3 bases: TGTGCCAGCAGTTTCCCCGACATTTCTGGGGCCAACGTCCTGACTTTC. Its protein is CASSFPDISGANVLTF.

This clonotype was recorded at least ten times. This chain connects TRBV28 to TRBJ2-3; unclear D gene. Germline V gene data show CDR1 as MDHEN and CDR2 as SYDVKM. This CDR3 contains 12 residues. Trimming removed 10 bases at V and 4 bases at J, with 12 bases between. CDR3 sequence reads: CATVVGADTQYF. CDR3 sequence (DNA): TGTGCCACGGTGGTCGGAGCAGATACGCAGTATTTT.

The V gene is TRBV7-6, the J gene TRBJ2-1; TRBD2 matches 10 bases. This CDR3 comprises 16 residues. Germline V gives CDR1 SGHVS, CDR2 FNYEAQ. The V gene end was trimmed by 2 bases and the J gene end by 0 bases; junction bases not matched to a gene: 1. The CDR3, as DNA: TGTGCCAGCAGCTTACAGCGGGGGGGCTCCTACAATGAGCAGTTCTTC. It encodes CASSLQRGGSYNEQFF.

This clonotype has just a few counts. The DNA for the CDR3 is TGTGCCAGCAGCCAGACAGGGATCAACACCGGGGAGCTGTTTTTT. This translates into CASSQTGINTGELFF. The rearrangement joins TRBV12-3 or TRBV12-4 to TRBJ2-2; the match to TRBD1 covers 7 bases. This CDR3 contains 15 residues. The V and J ends lost 6 bases and 2 bases, in that order; junction bases with no gene match: 6.

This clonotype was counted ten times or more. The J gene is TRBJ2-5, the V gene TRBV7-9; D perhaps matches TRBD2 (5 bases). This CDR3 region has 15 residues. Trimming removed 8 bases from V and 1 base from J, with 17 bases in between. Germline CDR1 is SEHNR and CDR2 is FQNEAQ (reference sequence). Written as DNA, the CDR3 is TGTGCCAGCTTTCCCCTAACGGGGTTCCAAGAGACCCAGTACTTC. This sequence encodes CASFPLTGFQETQYF.

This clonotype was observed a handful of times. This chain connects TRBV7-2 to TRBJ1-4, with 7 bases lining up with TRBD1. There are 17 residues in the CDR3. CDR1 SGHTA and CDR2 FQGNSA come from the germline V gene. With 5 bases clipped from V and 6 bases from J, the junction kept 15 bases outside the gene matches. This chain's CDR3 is CASSAGGGLVGDEKLFF. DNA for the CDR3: TGTGCCAGCAGCGCAGGGGGGGGGCTTGTTGGTGATGAAAAACTGTTTTTT.